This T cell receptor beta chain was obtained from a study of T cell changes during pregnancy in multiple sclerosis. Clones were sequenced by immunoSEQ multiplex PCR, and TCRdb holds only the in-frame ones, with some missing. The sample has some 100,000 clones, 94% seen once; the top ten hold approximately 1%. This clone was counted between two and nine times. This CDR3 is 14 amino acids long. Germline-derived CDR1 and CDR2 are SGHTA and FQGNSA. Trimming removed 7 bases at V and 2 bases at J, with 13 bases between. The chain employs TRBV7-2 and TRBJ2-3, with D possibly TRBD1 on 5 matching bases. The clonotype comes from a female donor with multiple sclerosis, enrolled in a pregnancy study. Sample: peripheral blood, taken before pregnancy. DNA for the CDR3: TGTGCCAGCACTAACCTAGGGGTCACAGATACGCAGTATTTT. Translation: CASTNLGVTDTQYF.